The T cell receptor (beta chain) under discussion was sequenced for a study of cytomegalovirus exposure and HLA in healthy donors. Germline V gives CDR1 MNHNY, CDR2 SVGAGI (reference sequence). The CDR3 runs to 14 residues. V shed 2 bases and J shed 4 bases, with 12 bases lying between them. 60 Vbeta and 13 Jbeta primers were used in PCR. Sequencing used immunoSEQ multiplex PCR; TCRdb keeps in-frame clones, though not all of them. The data contain 100,000 to 150,000 clones, around 84% of them singletons. The sample was PBMCs. The gene calls are TRBV6-6 and TRBJ2-7; maybe TRBD2 (5 bases). This clonotype was obtained from a woman aged 40 to 55 in good health and CMV-seronegative. In DNA, the CDR3 is TGTGCCAGCAGTTACGGATTAGCGTCGTACGAGCAGTACTTC. Amino acids: CASSYGLASYEQYF.